This TCR beta chain was sequenced during a study of CD8 T cells in Susac syndrome. Broader study findings: Regarding the TCR sequencing and HLA analysis, the study admitted that a relatively small number of individuals were involved.

Reverse transcription used about 0.5 to 1 ug RNA and random hexamers. Multiplex immunoSEQ PCR targeted 54 Vbeta and 13 Jbeta TCR beta segments. TCRdb analysed the immunoSEQ multiplex PCR reads with MiXCR anew, one entry per CDR3 protein. The data contain around 190,000 distinct CDR3 sequences, over 85% of them singletons. As concerns this clonotype: What it recognizes is unknown.

With 3 bases clipped from V and 6 bases from J, the junction kept 11 bases outside the gene matches. CDR1 LGHDT and CDR2 YNNKEL come from the germline V gene (reference sequence). The CDR3 sequence is 15 residues long. Sequencing of TCR beta covered CD8+ and CD4+ T cells obtained from blood. Negative isolation yielded CD8+ and CD4+ T cells; FACS enriched TEMRA cells. The receptor was derived from a human donor in good health. This rearrangement joins TRBV3-1 to TRBJ2-7; 7 bases agree with TRBD2. Sample: CD4+ T cells from PBMCs. CDR3 in DNA: TGTGCCAGCAGCCAGGTTCGAAGCGGGGTAAGCGAGCAGTACTTC. Its translation is CASSQVRSGVSEQYF.